These 14 T cell receptor beta chains share one sample of origin, sequenced in a study of Ad26.COV2.S vaccination and SARS-CoV-2 variants. Treatment reported: around 19 received Ad26.COV2.S at low or high dose, single or two shots; about 5 received placebo; per-sample allocation not given. Samples were taken on day 63 after the first vaccine or placebo injection. Clones were sequenced by immunoSEQ multiplex PCR, and TCRdb holds only the in-frame ones, with some missing. Among approximately 420,000 clones, roughly nine tenths were seen once, and the ten largest hold around 3.4%. Source: peripheral blood, taken in a trial of Ad26.COV2.S vaccine versus placebo. These TCRs come from a person aged 18-60 years who received the Ad26.COV2.S COVID-19 vaccine or a placebo.

This chain uses TRBV9 with TRBJ2-1, with D hard to call. Germline CDR1 is SGDLS and CDR2 is YYNGEE. This CDR3 comprises 12 residues. V dropped 3 bases and J dropped 8 bases, with 9 bases sitting between them. CDR3: CASSADTDEQFF. CDR3 nucleotide sequence: TGTGCCAGCAGCGCCGATACCGATGAGCAGTTCTTC.

V is TRBV6-1 and J is TRBJ1-2, with D possibly being TRBD1 (5 bases). Trimming took off 0 bases at V and 1 base at J, with 15 bases between the two ends. Germline CDR1 and CDR2: MNHNS and SASEGT. The CDR3 consists of 17 residues. The CDR3 bases are TGTGCCAGCAGTGAAGCGCTTCGTGGGGGTAGTAACTATGGCTACACCTTC. Protein sequence: CASSEALRGGSNYGYTF.

This clone came up once. The chain uses TRBV6-2 or TRBV6-3 and TRBJ1-1; no clear D. There are 13 residues in the CDR3. Germline assignment: CDR1 MNHEY and CDR2 SVGEGT. Trimming removed 5 bases at V and 1 base at J, with 8 bases between. For the CDR3, the DNA is TGTGCCAGCAGTGGAGGACCGAACACTGAAGCTTTCTTT. Its translation is CASSGGPNTEAFF.

This chain uses TRBV4-2 with TRBJ2-5; D is undetermined. CDR1 is LGHNA and CDR2 is YNFKEQ in the germline V gene. The CDR3 totals 14 residues. V dropped 0 bases and J dropped 6 bases, with 11 bases sitting between them. This chain's CDR3 is CASSQERMAKTQYF. The CDR3 DNA sequence: TGTGCCAGCAGCCAAGAAAGGATGGCAAAGACCCAGTACTTC.

The chain has TRBV7-9 and TRBJ2-2; D uncertain. Germline CDR1 is SEHNR and CDR2 is FQNEAQ (reference sequence). The ends were cut back, 8 bases at V and 4 bases at J, with 14 bases in the middle. The CDR3 totals 14 residues. DNA for the CDR3: TGTGCCAGCTCAAGTTACAGCTCCACCGGGGAGCTGTTTTTT. Its translation is CASSSYSSTGELFF.

The rearrangement links TRBV7-8 to TRBJ1-4, with D unresolved. Trimming stripped 6 bases from V and 0 bases from J, with 14 bases between. Germline loops: CDR1 SGHVS, CDR2 FQNEAQ. The CDR3 has 16 residues. CDR3 protein: CASSTERIATNEKLFF. The DNA of the CDR3 is TGTGCCAGCAGTACCGAGAGGATCGCAACTAATGAAAAACTGTTTTTT.

In this sample, this clone turned up once. CDR3 residues: CASSYRQGEGSPLHF. In DNA form, the CDR3 reads TGTGCCAGCAGTTACCGGCAGGGGGAAGGTTCACCCCTCCACTTT. The chain couples TRBV6-6 to TRBJ1-6, with TRBD1 matching 7 bases. Germline CDR1 MNHNY, CDR2 SVGAGI (reference sequence). V lost 2 bases, J lost 9 bases, and 7 bases stayed unmatched. The CDR3 spans 15 residues.

The gene calls are TRBV4-1 and TRBJ2-5; D is unclear. The V gene lost 1 base and the J gene lost 6 bases, with 15 bases spanning the gap. The CDR3 runs 15 residues. In germline, CDR1 is MGHRA, CDR2 YSYEKL. The CDR3 region is CASSQGVGLGKTQYF. The CDR3 bases are TGCGCCAGCAGCCAAGGCGTGGGGTTAGGGAAGACCCAGTACTTC.

This rearrangement joins TRBV6-2 or TRBV6-3 to TRBJ2-1, with D possibly being TRBD1 or TRBD2 (5 bases each). CDR1 and CDR2 (germline): MNHEY, SVGEGT. Between the trimmed V and J ends, which lost 4 bases and 5 bases, there was a span of 15 bases. The CDR3 is 15 amino acids. For the CDR3, the DNA is TGTGCCAGCAGTTTGGCCGGGACGGTGAACAATGAGCAGTTCTTC. Translating gives CASSLAGTVNNEQFF.

The chain is built from TRBV2 and TRBJ2-1; tentatively, D is TRBD2 (5 bases). The CDR3 has 12 amino acids. Germline values: CDR1 SNHLY, CDR2 FYNNEI. With 7 bases removed from V and 5 bases from J, the gap between germline ends came to 9 bases. CDR3: CASTREHNEQFF. Written as DNA, the CDR3 is TGTGCCAGCACACGGGAACACAATGAGCAGTTCTTC.

The chain is built from TRBV7-6 and TRBJ2-5; no reliable D call. Germline CDR1 is SGHVS and CDR2 is FNYEAQ. The CDR3 has 13 amino acids. The V end lost 2 bases, the J end lost 5 bases, and 9 bases lay between the germline ends. The CDR3 coding sequence is TGTGCCAGCAGCTTAATCCCATCTGAGACCCAGTACTTC. As protein: CASSLIPSETQYF. Combining the CDR3 with reference TRBV7-6 and TRBJ2-5 gives the whole variable domain GAGVSQSPRYKVTKRGQDVALRCDPISGHVSLYWYRQALGQGPEFLTYFNYEAQQDKSGLPNDRFSAERPEGSISTLTIQRTEQRDSAMYRCASSLIPSETQYFGPGTRLLVL.

The chain is built from TRBV30 and TRBJ2-3; D may match TRBD1 or TRBD2 (5 bases each). Trimming cost V 0 bases and J 10 bases, with 8 bases left between them. CDR1 is GTSNPN, CDR2 SVGIG, per germline (reference sequence). The CDR3 runs to 11 residues. The CDR3 loop reads CAWSVRDAQYF. In nucleotides, the CDR3 is TGTGCCTGGAGTGTAAGGGACGCGCAGTATTTT.

This chain uses TRBV14 with TRBJ1-3; D is uncertain. V dropped 1 base and J dropped 4 bases, with 11 bases sitting between them. Per germline, CDR1 SGHDN and CDR2 FVKESK. The CDR3 contains 15 residues. The CDR3 DNA follows: TGTGCCAGCAGCCAAGCTCTAACTAGGGGAAACACCATATATTTT. Translated: CASSQALTRGNTIYF.

The V and J genes are TRBV5-5 and TRBJ2-7; TRBD1 might be the D (6 bases). The CDR3 has 12 residues. V lost 4 bases, J lost 3 bases, and 8 bases lay in between. CDR1 is SGHKS, CDR2 YYEKEE, per germline (reference sequence). CDR3 bases: TGTGCCAGCAGCCTAGGGGGCTACGAGCAGTACTTC. It encodes CASSLGGYEQYF.